This T cell receptor beta chain emerged from a study of cytomegalovirus exposure and HLA in healthy donors. General study findings and limits: Later work found most CMV-associated TCR beta chains apparently HLA-restricted. Presence/absence analyses took donor sequencing depth as roughly uniform. The investigators catalogued 150 to 200 TCR beta chains as cytomegalovirus-associated.

The PCR ran on 60 Vbeta and 13 Jbeta primers. Clones were sequenced by immunoSEQ multiplex PCR, and TCRdb holds only the in-frame ones, with some missing. The sample data list approximately 70,000 clones. Germline CDR1 and CDR2: MDHEN and SYDVKM. Trimming removed 6 bases at V and 6 bases at J, with 20 bases between. This CDR3 contains 15 residues. On this clone: Its antigen remains unknown.

The chain carries TRBV28 and TRBJ1-1, with a weak D call TRBD1 (5 bases). This TCR was sampled from a woman in her thirties or forties in good health and CMV-seropositive. Sequencing was done on a sample of PBMCs. The CDR3 sequence is CASRAVMTVYAEAFF. In DNA form, the CDR3 reads TGTGCCAGCAGAGCCGTCATGACAGTCTACGCTGAAGCTTTCTTT. Full variable domain (remainder filled in from reference TRBV28 and TRBJ1-1): DVKVTQSSRYLVKRTGEKVFLECVQDMDHENMFWYRQDPGLGLRLIYFSYDVKMKEKGDIPEGYSVSREKKERFSLILESASTNQTSMYLCASRAVMTVYAEAFFGQGTRLTVV.